This T cell receptor (beta chain) was documented in a study of shared clonotypes between healthy human individuals. About the study: Each donor had three CD4 naive, three CD4 memory, two CD8 naive and one CD8 memory plate. Whole-study results and caveats: Naive subsets, compared against memory subsets, generally had larger estimated richness values. Sorted-subset sequencing was shown by rarefaction to be incomplete despite large depth.

All the donors were Caucasian adults who lived in Nashville, Tennessee. This clone was found a few times. Its target is unknown. This same CDR3 is encoded by further DNA sequences in the sample. The V gene's germline CDR1 is SGHKS and CDR2 YYEKEE (reference sequence). The CDR3 consists of 16 residues. V lost 3 bases to trimming and J lost 3 bases; unmatched junction nucleotides: 7. Clones were read by immunoSEQ multiplex PCR, and TCRdb kept only the in-frame ones, dropping some. Of roughly 1 million clones detected, around 76% appear once; the ten largest clones hold about 1.5%. The source material was memory CD4+ T cells sorted from blood. The subset here: CD45RA-negative fraction. The J gene is TRBJ2-2, the V gene TRBV5-5; TRBD1 matches 8 bases. The receptor was isolated from a man aged 18 to 35 in good health. The CDR3 here is CASSSGQGWDTGELFF. In DNA form, the CDR3 reads TGTGCCAGCAGCTCAGGACAGGGATGGGACACCGGGGAGCTGTTTTTT.